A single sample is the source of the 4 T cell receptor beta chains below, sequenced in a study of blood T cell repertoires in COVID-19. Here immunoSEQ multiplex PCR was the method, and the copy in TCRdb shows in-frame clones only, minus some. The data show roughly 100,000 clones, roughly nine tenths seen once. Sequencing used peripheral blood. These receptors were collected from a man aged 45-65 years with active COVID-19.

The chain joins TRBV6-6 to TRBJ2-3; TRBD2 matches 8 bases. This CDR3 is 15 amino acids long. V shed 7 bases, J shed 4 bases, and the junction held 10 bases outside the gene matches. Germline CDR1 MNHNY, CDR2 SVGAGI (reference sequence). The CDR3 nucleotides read TGTGCCAGCAACGCGGGGGGCCCTGGGGCAGATACGCAGTATTTT. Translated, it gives CASNAGGPGADTQYF.

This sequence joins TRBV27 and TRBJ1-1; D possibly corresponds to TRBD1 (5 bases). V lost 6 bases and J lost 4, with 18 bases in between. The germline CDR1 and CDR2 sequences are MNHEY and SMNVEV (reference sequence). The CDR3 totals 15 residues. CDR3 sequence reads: CASRPSGGGGTEAFF. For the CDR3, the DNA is TGTGCCAGCAGACCTAGCGGGGGAGGAGGCACTGAAGCTTTCTTT.

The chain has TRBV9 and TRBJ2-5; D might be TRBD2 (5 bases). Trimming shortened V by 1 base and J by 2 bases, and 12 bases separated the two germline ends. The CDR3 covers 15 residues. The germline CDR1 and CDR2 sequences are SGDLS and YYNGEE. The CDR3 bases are TGTGCCAGCAGCGTAAGCCCGGGGTCTCAAGAGACCCAGTACTTC. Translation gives CASSVSPGSQETQYF.

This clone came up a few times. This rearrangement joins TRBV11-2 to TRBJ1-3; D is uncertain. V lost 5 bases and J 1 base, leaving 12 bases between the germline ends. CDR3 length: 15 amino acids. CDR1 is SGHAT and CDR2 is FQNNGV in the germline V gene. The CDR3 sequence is CASSTPRGSGNTIYF. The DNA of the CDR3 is TGTGCCAGCAGCACCCCTCGGGGTTCTGGAAACACCATATATTTT.